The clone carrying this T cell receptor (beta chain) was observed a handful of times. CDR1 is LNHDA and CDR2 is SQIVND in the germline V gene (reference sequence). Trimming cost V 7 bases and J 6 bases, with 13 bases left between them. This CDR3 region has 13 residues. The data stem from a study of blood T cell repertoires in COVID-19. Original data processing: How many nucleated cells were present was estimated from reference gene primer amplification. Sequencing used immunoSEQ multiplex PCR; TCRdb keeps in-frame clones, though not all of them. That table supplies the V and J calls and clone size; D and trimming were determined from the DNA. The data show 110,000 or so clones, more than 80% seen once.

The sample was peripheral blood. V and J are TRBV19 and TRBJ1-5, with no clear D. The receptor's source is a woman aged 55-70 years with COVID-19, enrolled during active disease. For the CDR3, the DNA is TGTGCCAGTACCCCGGGGTCCGGTCAGCCCCAGCATTTT. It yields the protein CASTPGSGQPQHF. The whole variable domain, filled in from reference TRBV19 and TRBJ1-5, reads DGGITQSPKYLFRKEGQNVTLSCEQNLNHDAMYWYRQDPGQGLRLIYYSQIVNDFQKGDIAEGYSVSREKKESFPLTVTSAQKNPTAFYLCASTPGSGQPQHFGDGTRLSIL.